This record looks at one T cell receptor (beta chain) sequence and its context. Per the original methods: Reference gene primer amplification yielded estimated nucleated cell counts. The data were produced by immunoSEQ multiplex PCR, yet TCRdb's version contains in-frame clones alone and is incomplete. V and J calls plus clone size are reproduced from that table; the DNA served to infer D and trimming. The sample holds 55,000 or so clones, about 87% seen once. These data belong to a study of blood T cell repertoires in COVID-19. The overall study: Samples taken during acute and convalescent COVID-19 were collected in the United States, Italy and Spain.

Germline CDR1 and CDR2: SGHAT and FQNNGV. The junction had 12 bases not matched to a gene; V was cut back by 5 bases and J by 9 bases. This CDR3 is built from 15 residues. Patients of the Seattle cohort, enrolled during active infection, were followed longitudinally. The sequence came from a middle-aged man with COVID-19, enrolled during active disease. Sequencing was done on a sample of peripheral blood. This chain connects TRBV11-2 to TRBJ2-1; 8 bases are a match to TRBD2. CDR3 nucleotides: TGTGCCAGCAGCCACCCGGGACTAGGGCGGGGTGAGCAGTTCTTC. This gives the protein CASSHPGLGRGEQFF.